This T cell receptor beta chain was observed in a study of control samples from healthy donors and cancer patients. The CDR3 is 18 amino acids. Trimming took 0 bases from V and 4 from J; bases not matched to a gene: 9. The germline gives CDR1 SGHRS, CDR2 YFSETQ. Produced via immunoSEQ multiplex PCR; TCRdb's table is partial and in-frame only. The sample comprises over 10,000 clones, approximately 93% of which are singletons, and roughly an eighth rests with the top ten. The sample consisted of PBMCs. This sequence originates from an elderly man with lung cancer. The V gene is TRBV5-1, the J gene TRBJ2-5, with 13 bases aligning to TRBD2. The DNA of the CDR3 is TGCGCCAGCAGCTTGGGACTAGCGGGGGGCCCTGTAGGAGAGACCCAGTACTTC. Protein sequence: CASSLGLAGGPVGETQYF.